This entry lists 24 T cell receptor beta chains sequenced from one sample in a study of blood T cell repertoires in COVID-19. Sequencing was performed with immunoSEQ multiplex PCR; in TCRdb, only in-frame clones are kept and a portion is missing. The sample carries roughly 250,000 clones, around nine tenths recorded once. The sequenced sample consisted of peripheral blood. All receptors come from a woman in her 40s who had recovered from COVID-19.

V usage is TRBV3-1 (or the pseudogene TRBV3-2) and J usage is TRBJ2-1, with 7 bases fitting TRBD2. The CDR3 runs to 14 residues. Germline V gives CDR1 LGHDT, CDR2 YNNKEL (reference sequence). J gave up 10 bases and V 1 base, and 7 bases lay outside the gene matches. The CDR3 reads CASSQGLAGPEQFF. In nucleotides, the CDR3 is TGTGCCAGCAGCCAAGGACTAGCCGGACCAGAGCAGTTCTTC.

This clone has only a few counts. This rearrangement joins TRBV11-1 to TRBJ2-4; possibly TRBD2 for D (5 bases). CDR1 is SGHAT, CDR2 FQDESV, per germline (reference sequence). The CDR3 contains 15 residues. With 5 bases removed from V and 1 base from J, the gap between germline ends came to 12 bases. The CDR3 DNA reads as TGTGCCAGCAGCCCCCGGGAAAGGGCCAAAAACATTCAGTACTTC. This encodes CASSPRERAKNIQYF.

This chain joins TRBV11-2 and TRBJ2-1; maybe TRBD2 (5 bases). Germline V CDR1 and CDR2: SGHAT, FQNNGV. The V end was cut by 0 bases, the J end by 8 bases, with 8 bases between. This CDR3 is built from 13 residues. CDR3 loop: CASSLDWRDEQFF. CDR3 in DNA: TGTGCCAGCAGCTTAGATTGGCGGGATGAGCAGTTCTTC.

The CDR3, as DNA: TGTGCCAGCAGGCAATTGGGGGGGCTAAATCAGCCCCAGCATTTT. It encodes CASRQLGGLNQPQHF. The chain combines TRBV27 with TRBJ1-5; TRBD1 might be the D (6 bases). Trimming removed 6 bases at V and 4 bases at J, with 16 bases between. The CDR3 spans 15 residues. Looked up from germline, CDR1 is MNHEY and CDR2 is SMNVEV (reference sequence).

The rearrangement links TRBV11-3 to TRBJ2-1, with a weak D call TRBD2 (6 bases). CDR3 size: 15 residues. V lost 1 base to trimming and J lost 8 bases, with 15 bases between them. Germline V gives CDR1 SGHNT, CDR2 YENEEA. CDR3 sequence (DNA): TGTGCCAGCAGCTTAGGAGCGGGCCTTGAGGATGAGCAGTTCTTC. Protein product: CASSLGAGLEDEQFF.

This clone was recorded a few times. The chain uses TRBV6-5 and TRBJ2-3; a weak D match, TRBD2 (6 bases). V was pared by 6 bases and J by 2 bases, with 9 bases between. The CDR3 sequence is 13 residues long. The germline gives CDR1 MNHEY, CDR2 SVGAGI. CDR3 sequence (DNA): TGTGCCAGCAGGCGGGACTTCACAGATACGCAGTATTTT. Protein sequence: CASRRDFTDTQYF.

The chain is built from TRBV5-6 and TRBJ2-3; tentative D call: TRBD1 (6 bases). Trimming took 5 bases from V and 2 from J, leaving 12 bases between them. Germline-derived CDR1 and CDR2 are SGHDT and YYEEEE. The CDR3 has 14 residues. CDR3 DNA sequence: TGTGCCAGCAGATTGACAGGCGACACAGATACGCAGTATTTT. This sequence encodes CASRLTGDTDTQYF.

Only a few counts were recorded for this clone. The chain has TRBV19 and TRBJ1-2, with D possibly TRBD1 on 5 matching bases. The CDR3 length is 14 residues. The V end lost 5 bases, the J end lost 7 bases, and 17 bases lay between the germline ends. CDR1 and CDR2 (germline): LNHDA, SQIVND (reference sequence). CDR3 loop: CASSEPAGVSGYTF. In nucleotides, the CDR3 is TGTGCCAGTAGTGAGCCCGCGGGGGTGAGTGGCTACACCTTC.

The V gene is TRBV6-6, the J gene TRBJ2-1, with D hard to call. The CDR3 loop spans 14 amino acids. Germline V CDR1 and CDR2: MNHNY, SVGAGI (reference sequence). Deletions cut 5 bases from V and 1 base from J, with 9 bases between. CDR3 nucleotide sequence: TGTGCCAGCAGTAAGCGAACTTCCTACAATGAGCAGTTCTTC. Protein sequence: CASSKRTSYNEQFF.

The count of this clone is one. The genes are TRBV2 and TRBJ2-7; TRBD1 matches at 7 bases. CDR3 length equals 15 residues. V lost 6 bases, J lost 0 bases, and 8 bases stayed unmatched. Germline CDR1 SNHLY, CDR2 FYNNEI. In DNA form, the CDR3 reads TGTGCCAGCAGGGAGTTAGACAGGGCCTCCTACGAGCAGTACTTC. Translation: CASRELDRASYEQYF.

The V and J genes are TRBV15 and TRBJ2-7, with 12 bases that match TRBD2. There are 14 residues in the CDR3. After removal of 5 bases from V and 1 base from J, the junction contained 0 bases not matched to a gene. Per the germline V gene, CDR1 is LNHNV and CDR2 is YYDKDF (reference sequence). The CDR3, as DNA: TGTGCCACCAGCGGGACTAGCGGGTCCTACGAGCAGTACTTC. Protein sequence: CATSGTSGSYEQYF.

This clone was seen only a few times. The chain is built from TRBV7-2 and TRBJ2-1, with 8 bases lining up with TRBD2. The CDR3 spans 16 residues. V dropped 4 bases and J dropped 0; count of bases not matched to a gene: 5. The V gene's germline CDR1 is SGHTA and CDR2 FQGNSA. The CDR3: CASSSQAGVSYNEQFF. For the CDR3, the DNA is TGTGCCAGCAGCTCCCAAGCGGGGGTCTCCTACAATGAGCAGTTCTTC.

V is TRBV30 and J is TRBJ1-4; D might be TRBD1 (6 bases). CDR1 and CDR2 (germline): GTSNPN, SVGIG (reference sequence). The V gene lost 1 base and the J gene lost 7 bases, with 13 bases spanning the gap. There are 14 residues in the CDR3. CDR3 amino acids: CAWSDGQLGEKLFF. The CDR3 bases are TGTGCCTGGAGTGATGGACAGCTCGGTGAAAAACTGTTTTTT.

This clone showed up just once. The rearrangement uses TRBV7-2 and TRBJ2-7, with TRBD1 as a possible D gene (6 bases). From germline, CDR1 is SGHTA and CDR2 FQGNSA. This CDR3 comprises 14 residues. V was cut by 2 bases and J by 7 bases, with 15 bases left in between. The CDR3 DNA follows: TGTGCCAGCAGCTTATCCAGGGGCAAACGGGAGCAGTACTTC. Translated, it gives CASSLSRGKREQYF. Complete variable domain (other parts from reference TRBV7-2 and TRBJ2-7): GAGVSQSPSNKVTEKGKDVELRCDPISGHTALYWYRQSLGQGLEFLIYFQGNSAPDKSGLPSDRFSAERTGGSVSTLTIQRTQQEDSAVYLCASSLSRGKREQYFGPGTRLTVT.

This sequence joins TRBV14 and TRBJ2-2, with 7 bases identical to TRBD1. In germline, CDR1 is SGHDN, CDR2 FVKESK. This CDR3 has 15 residues. Unmatched junction bases numbered 5, after V lost 4 bases and J lost 3 bases. The CDR3 region has the DNA TGTGCCAGCAGCCGGGGACAGCTTGACACCGGGGAGCTGTTTTTT. This encodes CASSRGQLDTGELFF.

The CDR3 DNA is TGTGCCAGTAGTGATGGGGGGGGCGCCGCCTACGAGCAGTACTTC. Amino acid sequence: CASSDGGGAAYEQYF. The chain is built from TRBV19 and TRBJ2-7; maybe TRBD2 (7 bases). The CDR3 extends over 15 amino acids. Germline CDR1 and CDR2: LNHDA and SQIVND (reference sequence). V shed 5 bases and J shed 2 bases, with 16 bases lying between them. Drawing the rest from reference TRBV19 and TRBJ2-7, the complete variable domain is DGGITQSPKYLFRKEGQNVTLSCEQNLNHDAMYWYRQDPGQGLRLIYYSQIVNDFQKGDIAEGYSVSREKKESFPLTVTSAQKNPTAFYLCASSDGGGAAYEQYFGPGTRLTVT.

The rearrangement joins TRBV4-3 to TRBJ1-4; 7 nucleotides agree with TRBD1. The CDR3 length is 18 residues. The trim removed 1 base at V and 1 base at J, leaving 9 bases unmatched. Looked up from germline, CDR1 is LGHNA and CDR2 is YSLEER. The CDR3 coding sequence is TGCGCCAGCAGCCAAGGGTATAACAGGGGAAAAACTAATGAAAAACTGTTTTTT. Protein: CASSQGYNRGKTNEKLFF.

J is TRBJ2-1 and V is TRBV11-2, with 10 bases identical to TRBD2. Trimming cost V 3 bases and J 4 bases; bases outside gene matches: 9. Germline values: CDR1 SGHAT, CDR2 FQNNGV. The CDR3 runs 17 residues. The DNA of the CDR3 is TGTGCCAGCAGCTTTCGGATAGCGGGGGGCCTTTACAATGAGCAGTTCTTC. Its translation: CASSFRIAGGLYNEQFF. The entire variable domain, with the rest obtained from reference TRBV11-2 and TRBJ2-1, is as follows: EAGVAQSPRYKIIEKRQSVAFWCNPISGHATLYWYQQILGQGPKLLIQFQNNGVVDDSQLPKDRFSAERLKGVDSTLKIQPAKLEDSAVYLCASSFRIAGGLYNEQFFGPGTRLTVL.

Comment on this clone: A junction boundary mismatches the germline segment, possibly from a read error. The chain employs TRBV28 and TRBJ2-7; D possibly corresponds to TRBD2 (7 bases). This CDR3 spans 13 amino acids. Germline V gene sequence: CDR1 MDHEN, CDR2 SYDVKM. The CDR3 is CASSPDPGGLSRF. Here the CDR3 DNA reads TGTGCCAGCAGTCCCGACCCCGGGGGGCTTTCCCGATTC.

The rearrangement joins TRBV4-2 to TRBJ2-7; D is unresolved. The V end was cut by 1 base, the J end by 4 bases, with 11 bases between. This CDR3 spans 14 amino acids. CDR1 LGHNA and CDR2 YNFKEQ come from the germline V gene. This CDR3 reads CASSQGPSDYEQYF. The CDR3 nucleotides read TGTGCCAGCAGCCAAGGGCCTAGTGATTACGAGCAGTACTTC.

The chain uses TRBV19 and TRBJ2-5; 8 nucleotides agree with TRBD2. Germline assignment: CDR1 LNHDA and CDR2 SQIVND (reference sequence). The CDR3 contains 15 residues. V lost 3 bases to trimming and J lost 7 bases; unmatched junction nucleotides: 10. This chain's CDR3 is CASSMVGGAVGTQYF. CDR3 nucleotides: TGTGCCAGTAGTATGGTCGGGGGGGCCGTTGGGACCCAGTACTTC.

The V gene is TRBV18, the J gene TRBJ2-2, with 9 positions matching TRBD1. CDR1 is KGHSH and CDR2 is LQKENI in the germline V gene. V trimming: 1 base; J trimming: 6 bases; junction bases outside the gene matches: 9. This CDR3 comprises 17 residues. CDR3 in amino acids: CASSPQRSGQGSGELFF. The CDR3 nucleotides read TGTGCCAGCTCACCACAGAGATCCGGACAGGGGTCCGGGGAGCTGTTTTTT.

This clone turned up a few times. The chain is built from TRBV30 and TRBJ2-5; maybe TRBD1 (5 bases). Germline V lookup: CDR1 GTSNPN, CDR2 SVGIG (reference sequence). V lost 2 bases and J lost 1, with 11 bases in between. The CDR3 loop spans 14 amino acids. This chain's CDR3 is CAWSRGQGQETQYF. The CDR3 bases are TGTGCCTGGAGTAGGGGCCAGGGCCAAGAGACCCAGTACTTC.

This clone was recorded only once. The rearrangement links TRBV5-1 to TRBJ2-2, with 8 bases aligning to TRBD1. The germline V gene encodes CDR1 SGHRS and CDR2 YFSETQ. V trimming: 3 bases; J trimming: 1 base; junction bases outside the gene matches: 11. The CDR3 extends over 18 amino acids. CDR3 region: CASSWGHSGTGNTGELFF. Here the CDR3 DNA reads TGCGCCAGCAGCTGGGGTCATTCCGGGACAGGGAACACCGGGGAGCTGTTTTTT. Drawing the rest from reference TRBV5-1 and TRBJ2-2, the complete variable domain is KAGVTQTPRYLIKTRGQQVTLSCSPISGHRSVSWYQQTPGQGLQFLFEYFSETQRNKGNFPGRFSGRQFSNSRSEMNVSTLELGDSALYLCASSWGHSGTGNTGELFFGEGSRLTVL.